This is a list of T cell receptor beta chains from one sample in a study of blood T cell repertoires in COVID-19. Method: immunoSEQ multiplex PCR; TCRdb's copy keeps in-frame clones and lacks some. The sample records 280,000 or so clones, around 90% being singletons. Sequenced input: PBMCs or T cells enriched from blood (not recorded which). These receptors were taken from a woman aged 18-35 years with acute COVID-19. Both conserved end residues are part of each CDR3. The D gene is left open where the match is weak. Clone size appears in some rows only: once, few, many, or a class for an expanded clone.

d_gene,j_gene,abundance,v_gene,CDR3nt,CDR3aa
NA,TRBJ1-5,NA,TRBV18,TGTGCCAGCTCACCTAGCTTAGAGGAGCCCCAGCATTTT,CASSPSLEEPQHF
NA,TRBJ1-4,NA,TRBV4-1,TGCGCCAGCAGCCAACTCCCAGGGGAAAAACTGTTTTTT,CASSQLPGEKLFF
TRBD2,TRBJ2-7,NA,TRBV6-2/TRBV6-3,TGTGCCAGCAGTTACAAGCGGGAGACACCCTACGAGCAGTACTTC,CASSYKRETPYEQYF
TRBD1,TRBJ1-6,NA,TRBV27,TGTGCCAGCAGGATCAGGCGGACAGGGAAGGGCTATAATTCACCCCTCCACTTT,CASRIRRTGKGYNSPLHF
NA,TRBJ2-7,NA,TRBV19,TGTGCCAGTAGTATAGGGGGCGGAACCTACGAGCAGTACTTC,CASSIGGGTYEQYF
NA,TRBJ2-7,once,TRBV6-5,TGTGCCAGCAGGGACGGAGGAGAATACGAGCAGTACTTC,CASRDGGEYEQYF
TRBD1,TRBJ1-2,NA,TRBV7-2,TGTGCCAGCAGCAAAGGACAGGGGGCTTATGGCTACACCTTC,CASSKGQGAYGYTF
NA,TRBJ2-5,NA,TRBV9,TGTGCCAGCAATAGTCGTGAGAGGGAGACCCAGTACTTC,CASNSRERETQYF
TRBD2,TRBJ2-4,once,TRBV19,TGTGCCAGTGCGGGGAGGGCTCGGGACATTCAGTACTTC,CASAGRARDIQYF
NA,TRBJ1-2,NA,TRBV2,TGTGCCAGCAGTGAAATGAGGGCCGGGGAACTTGGCTATGGCTACACCTTC,CASSEMRAGELGYGYTF
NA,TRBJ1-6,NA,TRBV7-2,TGTGCCAGCACCGCGACAGATTATAATTCACCCCTCCACTTT,CASTATDYNSPLHF
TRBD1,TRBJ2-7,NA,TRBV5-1,TGCGCCAGCAGCGCCGGACAGGGGCTATACTACGAGCAGTACTTC,CASSAGQGLYYEQYF
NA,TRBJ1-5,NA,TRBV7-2,TGTGCCAGCAGCTTATTACAGTTCGATCAGCCCCAGCATTTT,CASSLLQFDQPQHF
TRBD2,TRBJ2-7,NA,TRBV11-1,TGTGCCAGCGCGGCTCGGGAGGGCCTGAGGTACGAGCAGTACTTC,CASAAREGLRYEQYF
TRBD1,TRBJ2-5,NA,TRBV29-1,TGCAGCGTTGATCCCTTGGTTACAGGGGGCAGCGAGACCCAGTACTTC,CSVDPLVTGGSETQYF
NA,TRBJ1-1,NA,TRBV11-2,TGTGCCAGCAGCTTCTCCGCAGGGCAAGGTGAAGCTTTCTTT,CASSFSAGQGEAFF
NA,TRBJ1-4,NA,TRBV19,TGTGCCAGTAGTCACAGGCCAACTAATGAAAAACTGTTTTTT,CASSHRPTNEKLFF
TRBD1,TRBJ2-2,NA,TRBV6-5,TGTGCCAGCAGGGTAGACAGGGGGAAGCTGTTTTTT,CASRVDRGKLFF
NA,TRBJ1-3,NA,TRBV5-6,TGTGCCAGCAGCCCCAGGGAGGTGATTGTCGGGAACACCATATATTTT,CASSPREVIVGNTIYF
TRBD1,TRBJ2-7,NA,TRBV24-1,TGTGCCACCAGTGGATGGGACAGGGGAGGCGAGCAGTACTTC,CATSGWDRGGEQYF